The 22 T cell receptor beta chains listed next were all sequenced from one sample in a study of cytomegalovirus exposure and HLA in healthy donors. Clones were read by immunoSEQ multiplex PCR, and TCRdb kept only the in-frame ones, dropping some. The sample lists about 100,000 clones; 70% to 85% were seen once. Sequenced sample: PBMCs. The receptors were gathered from a woman between 18 and 30 years old in good health and CMV-seronegative.

This clone came up once. The rearrangement joins TRBV9 to TRBJ2-3, with 8 nucleotides matching TRBD1. The germline V gene encodes CDR1 SGDLS and CDR2 YYNGEE. The V and J ends lost 4 bases and 2 bases, in that order; junction bases with no gene match: 6. The CDR3 totals 15 residues. As DNA, the CDR3 is TGTGCCAGCAGCCCAGGGGACAGGTCCACAGATACGCAGTATTTT. Its translation: CASSPGDRSTDTQYF.

The V call is TRBV27, the J call TRBJ2-5; the match to TRBD2 covers 7 bases. With V trimmed by 3 bases and J by 5 bases, 6 bases remained unmatched. This CDR3 spans 14 amino acids. Germline CDR1 reads MNHEY; CDR2 reads SMNVEV (reference sequence). CDR3 residues: CASSFLAGDETQYF. The CDR3 DNA follows: TGTGCCAGCAGTTTTCTCGCGGGGGATGAGACCCAGTACTTC.

This clone was found once. The chain employs TRBV7-9 and TRBJ1-2, with D possibly TRBD1 on 6 matching bases. The CDR3 runs to 18 residues. Deletions cut 5 bases from V and 7 bases from J, with 29 bases between. CDR1 is SEHNR, CDR2 FQNEAQ, per germline (reference sequence). CDR3 sequence: CASSPKVSIGGRGAGYTF. The CDR3 DNA reads TGTGCCAGCAGCCCCAAAGTTAGTATTGGTGGCAGGGGAGCTGGCTACACCTTC.

This rearrangement joins TRBV7-6 to TRBJ1-4; 8 bases map to TRBD1. CDR1 is SGHVS and CDR2 is FNYEAQ in the germline V gene. Germline trimming cut 5 bases from V and 6 bases from J; bases unmatched to any gene: 11. CDR3 length: 16 amino acids. CDR3 coding DNA: TGTGCCAGCAGCGAACCAGGTCAGGGGGCTTATGAAAAACTGTTTTTT. It translates to CASSEPGQGAYEKLFF.

The gene calls are TRBV6-5 and TRBJ2-1; D is undetermined. Trimming took 8 bases from V and 5 from J, leaving 13 bases between them. The CDR3 runs 13 residues. Germline V gene sequence: CDR1 MNHEY, CDR2 SVGAGI. The CDR3 reads CASSHFPDNEQFF. The CDR3 region has the DNA TGTGCCAGCTCCCACTTTCCCGACAATGAGCAGTTCTTC.

The chain employs TRBV10-1 and TRBJ2-3; D is unclear. The CDR3 loop spans 13 amino acids. Germline CDR1 reads WNHNN; CDR2 reads SYGVQD (reference sequence). V shed 5 bases and J shed 1 base, with 7 bases lying between them. The CDR3 nucleotides are TGCGCCAGCAGTCACCAGGGCACAGATACGCAGTATTTT. Protein: CASSHQGTDTQYF.

This chain joins TRBV5-6 and TRBJ1-5; D might be TRBD1 (5 bases). The CDR3 has 14 amino acids. Per the germline V gene, CDR1 is SGHDT and CDR2 is YYEEEE. V lost 2 bases and J 7 bases, leaving 13 bases between the germline ends. Here the CDR3 DNA reads TGTGCCAGCAGCTTTCTGGGGGGGGACCAGCCCCAGCATTTT. This encodes CASSFLGGDQPQHF.

The gene calls are TRBV20-1 and TRBJ2-1; D is perhaps TRBD2 (6 bases). CDR3 length equals 11 residues. Germline-derived CDR1 and CDR2 are DFQATT and SNEGSKA (reference sequence). The V gene lost 5 bases and the J gene lost 15 bases, with 17 bases spanning the gap. The CDR3 bases are TGCAGTGCTTTGCCCAGGAGGGGTCTGTTCTTC. Its translation is CSALPRRGLFF.

Comments on this clone: This sample also contains other DNA sequences that code for the same CDR3. The J gene is TRBJ1-5, the V gene TRBV27, with D possibly being TRBD1 (6 bases). V lost 6 bases to trimming and J lost 0 bases, with 12 bases between them. The CDR3 spans 15 residues. Germline V gene data show CDR1 as MNHEY and CDR2 as SMNVEV (reference sequence). In DNA form, the CDR3 reads TGTGCCAGCAGGGTGACAGGTAATAGCAATCAGCCCCAGCATTTT. Translating gives CASRVTGNSNQPQHF.

The CDR3 region is CASSHPGTTDTQYF. In DNA form, the CDR3 reads TGCGCCAGCAGCCACCCCGGGACTACAGATACGCAGTATTTT. This rearrangement joins TRBV4-1 to TRBJ2-3; a possible D gene is TRBD2 (6 bases). Trimming left V 3 bases short and J 3 bases short, with 10 bases between. The CDR3 contains 14 residues. Germline V gene lookup returns CDR1 MGHRA and CDR2 YSYEKL.

V and J are TRBV9 and TRBJ1-6; D not certain. Trimming shortened V by 4 bases and J by 9 bases, and 8 bases separated the two germline ends. The germline V gene has CDR1 SGDLS and CDR2 YYNGEE. The length of the CDR3 is 12 residues. The CDR3 here is CASSTDSSPLHF. CDR3 bases: TGTGCCAGCAGCACCGATAGTTCACCCCTCCACTTT.

V gene TRBV10-3 combines with J gene TRBJ2-3; 7 nucleotides match TRBD2. With V trimmed by 3 bases and J by 0 bases, 0 bases remained unmatched. The germline V gene encodes CDR1 ENHRY and CDR2 SYGVKD. The CDR3 totals 14 residues. The CDR3: CAISDGGSTDTQYF. The CDR3 bases are TGTGCCATCAGTGACGGGGGGAGCACAGATACGCAGTATTTT.

The V call is TRBV28, the J call TRBJ2-4; 7 nucleotides align to TRBD1. With 6 bases clipped from V and 6 bases from J, the junction kept 14 bases outside the gene matches. The CDR3 totals 16 residues. The V gene's germline CDR1 is MDHEN and CDR2 SYDVKM. This chain's CDR3 is CASSPGRGGVGNIQYF. The CDR3 region has the DNA TGTGCCAGCAGCCCAGGCAGAGGGGGCGTCGGAAACATTCAGTACTTC.

This sequence joins TRBV5-8 and TRBJ1-1; D is uncertain. V was trimmed by 2 bases and J by 0 bases, leaving 14 bases between them. Germline V CDR1 and CDR2: SGHTS, YDEGEE. The CDR3 has 16 residues. CDR3 protein: CASSLSEGVMNTEAFF. In DNA form, the CDR3 reads TGTGCCAGCAGCTTAAGTGAGGGCGTCATGAACACTGAAGCTTTCTTT.

The table lists this clone with a count of one. The chain links TRBV15 to TRBJ1-2; 8 positions agree with TRBD1. Germline CDR1 and CDR2: LNHNV and YYDKDF (reference sequence). The V segment lost 5 bases and the J segment 1 base; nucleotides outside the gene matches: 6. There are 15 residues in the CDR3. The CDR3 here is CATSPEGQVNYGYTF. The CDR3 DNA sequence: TGTGCCACCAGCCCGGAGGGACAGGTTAACTATGGCTACACCTTC.

V and J are TRBV7-3 and TRBJ1-2, with 9 nucleotides matching TRBD1. The V gene's germline CDR1 is SGHTA and CDR2 FQGTGA. V was pared by 5 bases and J by 4 bases, with 8 bases of the junction left unmatched. The CDR3 is 15 amino acids. This CDR3 is CASSATGQGTYGYTF. CDR3 sequence (DNA): TGTGCCAGCAGCGCGACCGGACAGGGGACCTATGGCTACACCTTC.

The J gene is TRBJ2-7, the V gene TRBV9; 8 bases line up with TRBD1. V dropped 4 bases and J dropped 3; count of bases not matched to a gene: 12. The CDR3 has 16 amino acids. Germline V gene data show CDR1 as SGDLS and CDR2 as YYNGEE. The CDR3 DNA reads as TGTGCCAGCAGCCCATCCGAACAGGGGGTACACTACGAGCAGTACTTC. Translation gives CASSPSEQGVHYEQYF.

The chain recombines TRBV21-1 with TRBJ1-1; the table's D call TRBD1 went unverified against the DNA. TRBV21-1 is listed as a pseudogene. The CDR3 spans 18 residues. CDR3 nucleotide sequence: TGTGCCAGCAGCAAAGGCCGAACTTTATACAGGGGAAACACTGAAGCTTTCTTT. Residues: CASSKGRTLYRGNTEAFF.

The gene calls are TRBV30 and TRBJ2-1; 8 nucleotides agree with TRBD1. V lost 3 bases and J lost 5; bases outside the gene matches: 6. The CDR3 totals 14 residues. CDR1 GTSNPN and CDR2 SVGIG come from the germline V gene (reference sequence). The CDR3 sequence is CAWRGQDWDNEQFF. CDR3 DNA: TGTGCCTGGAGGGGACAGGATTGGGACAATGAGCAGTTCTTC.

In this sample, this clone turned up once. The CDR3 DNA is TGTGCCAGCAGAGGACAGGGGTCTAACTATGGCTACACCTTC. It translates to CASRGQGSNYGYTF. The chain links TRBV2 to TRBJ1-2; 9 nucleotides match TRBD1. CDR3 size: 14 residues. Germline CDR1 and CDR2: SNHLY and FYNNEI. V shed 6 bases, J shed 0 bases, and the junction held 2 bases outside the gene matches.

The rearrangement links TRBV29-1 to TRBJ2-7, with 10 positions matching TRBD1. Germline lookup yields CDR1 SQVTM and CDR2 ANQGSEA. Losses at the gene ends were 6 bases for V and 1 base for J; bases not matched to a gene: 9. The CDR3 spans 15 residues. The CDR3 nucleotides read TGCAGCGTGGTGGCCCGGGACAGGGGATCCTACGAGCAGTACTTC. Translation gives CSVVARDRGSYEQYF.

With respect to this clone: Other DNA sequences from this sample encode an identical CDR3 as well. The chain carries TRBV5-1 and TRBJ2-2, with TRBD1 as a possible D gene (6 bases). This CDR3 comprises 14 residues. CDR1 and CDR2 from the germline V gene are SGHRS and YFSETQ. The V gene lost 3 bases and the J gene lost 5 bases, with 11 bases spanning the gap. The chain's CDR3 is CASSSDRGTGELFF. The CDR3 coding sequence is TGCGCCAGCAGCTCGGACAGAGGGACCGGGGAGCTGTTTTTT.